The present entry profiles one TCR beta chain with its context. Its antigen is currently unknown. The data are from a study of cytomegalovirus exposure and HLA in healthy donors. Study results and limitations: TCR beta V segments were, for the most part, productive about 87% or about 30% of the time in an earlier analysis. The authors excluded some V segments, including TRBV6-2 and TRBV6-3, as indistinguishable. Sequencing had likely introduced a cluster of highly shared sequence variants as an artifact.

The PCR employed 60 Vbeta primers together with 13 Jbeta primers. Sequencing was performed with immunoSEQ multiplex PCR; in TCRdb, only in-frame clones are kept and a portion is missing. The sample has around 140,000 clones, approximately 79% seen once. The CDR3 is 15 residues long. The V and J ends lost 3 bases and 7 bases respectively, with 17 bases between them. The germline CDR1 and CDR2 sequences are SGDLS and YYNGEE. The genes are TRBV9 and TRBJ2-1; D might be TRBD2 (7 bases). Material for sequencing was PBMCs. The origin of this receptor is a male donor in good health and CMV-seronegative. The CDR3 spells CASSERGAPGNEQFF. In nucleotides, the CDR3 is TGTGCCAGCAGCGAACGGGGGGCCCCTGGGAATGAGCAGTTCTTC.